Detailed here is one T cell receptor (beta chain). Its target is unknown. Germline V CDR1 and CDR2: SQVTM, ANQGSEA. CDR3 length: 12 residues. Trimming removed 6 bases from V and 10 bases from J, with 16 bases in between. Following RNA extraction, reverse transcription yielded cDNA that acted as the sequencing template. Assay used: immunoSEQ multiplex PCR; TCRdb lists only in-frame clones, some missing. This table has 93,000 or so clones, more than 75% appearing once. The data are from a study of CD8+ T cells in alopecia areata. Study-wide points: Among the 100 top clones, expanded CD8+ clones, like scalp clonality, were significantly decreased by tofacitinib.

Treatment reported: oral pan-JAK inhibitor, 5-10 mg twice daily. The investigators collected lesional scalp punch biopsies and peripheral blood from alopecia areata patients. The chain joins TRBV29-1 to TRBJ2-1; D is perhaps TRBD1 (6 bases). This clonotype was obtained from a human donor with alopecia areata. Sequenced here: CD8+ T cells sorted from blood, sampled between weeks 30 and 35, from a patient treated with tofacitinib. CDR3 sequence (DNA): TGCAGCGTGGGGGCTGACAGTCCAGAGCAGTTCTTC. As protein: CSVGADSPEQFF.